This T cell receptor (beta chain) was captured by sequencing in a study of blood T cells in healthy people across ages. Drawing of peripheral blood yielded 7.5 to 10 milliliters from each donor. Each sample gave at least 6.5 million isolated PBMCs. This clonotype appeared a few times. The target antigen is unknown. Primed by a sample-barcoded 5' primer and a J-beta primer mix, a second PCR proceeded for roughly 7 to 12 cycles. Every single cDNA molecule received a tag from a template-switch adaptor with 12 random nucleotides. MiXCR, applied by TCRdb to the 5' RACE reads, yields one record per CDR3 protein. The profile covers around 1.1 million distinct CDR3 sequences, with about two fifths appearing a single time and around 13% taken by the ten largest. Findings and limits, study-wide: Any changes in expanded clonotypes were possibly confounded, as donor CMV status remained unknown.

Germline CDR1 DFQATT, CDR2 SNEGSKA (reference sequence). Trimming removed 3 bases from V and 5 bases from J, with 7 bases in between. The CDR3 spans 11 residues. The sequencing input was blood. The chain couples TRBV20-1 to TRBJ1-2, with unresolved D. This TCR was sampled from a man younger than 35 in good health. The CDR3 is CSARPRYGYTF. DNA for the CDR3: TGCAGTGCTAGGCCCCGATATGGCTACACCTTC.